The rows below give T cell receptor beta chains drawn from one sample of a study of response to subunit inactivated influenza vaccine. TCRdb independently ran MiXCR on the RT-PCR reads; one entry per CDR3 protein. The repertoire holds around 570,000 distinct CDR3 sequences, over 9% seen once, with approximately 11% in the top ten. This sample also appeared in a second study, on T cells expressing NK-cell markers.

The source was PBMCs from blood, collected on the day of vaccination. All receptors come from a man aged 50-60 years who received an inactivated influenza vaccine. The CDR3 runs from the conserved cysteine through the conserved F or W. The order of the fields is clone size, V gene, D gene, J gene, CDR3 protein, CDR3 DNA. The D gene is left open where the match is weak. Clone size is stated in some rows and not others, as once, few, many or a class when expanded.

clone size: .; V gene: TRBV9; D gene: TRBD2; J gene: TRBJ2-1; CDR3 protein: CASSAFGGLAGGSSYNEQFF; CDR3 DNA: TGTGCCAGCAGCGCCTTTGGAGGACTAGCGGGAGGCAGCTCCTACAATGAGCAGTTCTTC
clone size: .; V gene: TRBV15; D gene: TRBD2; J gene: TRBJ2-1; CDR3 protein: CATSDSSGGAVRSYNEQFF; CDR3 DNA: TGTGCCACCAGCGACTCCAGCGGGGGGGCCGTGAGATCCTACAATGAGCAGTTCTTC
clone size: .; V gene: TRBV7-2; D gene: .; J gene: TRBJ1-5; CDR3 protein: CASSFDRRNQPQHF; CDR3 DNA: TGTGCCAGCAGCTTTGACAGGCGCAATCAGCCCCAGCATTTT
clone size: many; V gene: TRBV20-1; D gene: .; J gene: TRBJ2-7; CDR3 protein: CSARLVPEQYF; CDR3 DNA: TGCAGTGCTCGACTAGTCCCCGAGCAGTACTTC
clone size: many; V gene: TRBV7-2; D gene: TRBD1; J gene: TRBJ1-1; CDR3 protein: CASSSINRGTEAFF; CDR3 DNA: TGTGCCAGCAGCTCAATCAACAGGGGGACTGAAGCTTTCTTT
clone size: few; V gene: TRBV12-3/TRBV12-4; D gene: .; J gene: TRBJ2-7; CDR3 protein: CASSPGTPAYEQYF; CDR3 DNA: TGTGCCAGCAGCCCCGGGACGCCTGCCTACGAGCAGTACTTC
clone size: .; V gene: TRBV7-9; D gene: .; J gene: TRBJ2-1; CDR3 protein: CASSFSWGEQFF; CDR3 DNA: TGTGCCAGCAGCTTCTCTTGGGGTGAGCAGTTCTTC
clone size: few; V gene: TRBV15; D gene: TRBD1; J gene: TRBJ1-4; CDR3 protein: CATSRAPIGTGEKLFF; CDR3 DNA: TGTGCCACCAGCAGAGCGCCCATCGGGACAGGCGAAAAACTGTTTTTT
clone size: .; V gene: TRBV11-2; D gene: .; J gene: TRBJ2-2; CDR3 protein: CASSLEVTGAAGELFF; CDR3 DNA: TGTGCCAGCAGCTTAGAGGTCACGGGGGCTGCCGGGGAGCTGTTTTTT
clone size: .; V gene: TRBV24-1; D gene: .; J gene: TRBJ2-2; CDR3 protein: CATSSHRARGTGELFF; CDR3 DNA: TGTGCCACCAGCAGCCACCGGGCCCGAGGCACCGGGGAGCTGTTTTTT
clone size: .; V gene: TRBV7-8; D gene: .; J gene: TRBJ2-3; CDR3 protein: CASSAKPKFTDTQYF; CDR3 DNA: TGTGCCAGCAGCGCTAAACCGAAGTTCACAGATACGCAGTATTTT
clone size: .; V gene: TRBV20-1; D gene: .; J gene: TRBJ2-5; CDR3 protein: CSARWRGEETQYF; CDR3 DNA: TGCAGTGCTAGGTGGAGGGGGGAAGAGACCCAGTACTTC
clone size: few; V gene: TRBV3-1; D gene: TRBD2; J gene: TRBJ2-1; CDR3 protein: CASSYRLARVEQFF; CDR3 DNA: TGTGCCAGCAGCTACAGACTAGCTCGGGTTGAGCAGTTCTTC
clone size: many; V gene: TRBV18; D gene: .; J gene: TRBJ2-1; CDR3 protein: CASSDPTSAQGSYNEQFF; CDR3 DNA: TGTGCCAGCTCCGACCCTACTAGCGCCCAGGGGTCCTACAATGAGCAGTTCTTC
clone size: few; V gene: TRBV5-1; D gene: TRBD2; J gene: TRBJ2-1; CDR3 protein: CASSLVPTSGRTSSYNEQFF; CDR3 DNA: TGCGCCAGCAGCTTGGTCCCGACTAGCGGGAGGACGAGCTCCTACAATGAGCAGTTCTTC
clone size: .; V gene: TRBV5-1; D gene: TRBD1; J gene: TRBJ2-1; CDR3 protein: CASLGQYNEQFF; CDR3 DNA: TGCGCCAGCTTGGGACAGTACAATGAGCAGTTCTTC
clone size: .; V gene: TRBV2; D gene: .; J gene: TRBJ2-7; CDR3 protein: CASSASWTLSYEQYF; CDR3 DNA: TGTGCCAGCAGTGCCTCGTGGACACTCTCCTACGAGCAGTACTTC
clone size: many; V gene: TRBV18; D gene: .; J gene: TRBJ2-3; CDR3 protein: CASSLRDSTDTQYF; CDR3 DNA: TGTGCCAGCTCCCTGAGGGACTCCACAGATACGCAGTATTTT
clone size: .; V gene: TRBV29-1; D gene: .; J gene: TRBJ2-2; CDR3 protein: CSVLQGYTGELFF; CDR3 DNA: TGCAGCGTCCTCCAGGGGTACACCGGGGAGCTGTTTTTT
clone size: many; V gene: TRBV12-3/TRBV12-4; D gene: .; J gene: TRBJ2-2; CDR3 protein: CASSLSGGAGELFF; CDR3 DNA: TGTGCCAGCAGTTTATCAGGGGGGGCCGGGGAGCTGTTTTTT
clone size: few; V gene: TRBV4-2; D gene: TRBD2; J gene: TRBJ2-1; CDR3 protein: CASSQGRTGGMHNEQFF; CDR3 DNA: TGTGCCAGCAGCCAGGGGAGGACGGGAGGTATGCACAATGAGCAGTTCTTC
clone size: few; V gene: TRBV11-2; D gene: TRBD1; J gene: TRBJ2-1; CDR3 protein: CASSLGGTGFDSEQFF; CDR3 DNA: TGTGCCAGCAGCTTAGGCGGGACAGGGTTTGATAGTGAGCAGTTCTTC
clone size: few; V gene: TRBV6-2/TRBV6-3; D gene: .; J gene: TRBJ2-5; CDR3 protein: CASSPRRGGETQYF; CDR3 DNA: TGTGCCAGCAGCCCCAGGCGAGGCGGGGAGACCCAGTACTTC
clone size: few; V gene: TRBV3-1; D gene: .; J gene: TRBJ1-3; CDR3 protein: CASSPLGDAGRRNTIYF; CDR3 DNA: TGTGCCAGCAGCCCTCTTGGTGACGCGGGACGCCGAAACACCATATATTTT
clone size: .; V gene: TRBV28; D gene: .; J gene: TRBJ2-7; CDR3 protein: CASSPFSGNSYEQYF; CDR3 DNA: TGTGCCAGCAGTCCGTTCTCCGGGAACTCCTACGAGCAGTACTTC
clone size: .; V gene: TRBV5-1; D gene: .; J gene: TRBJ2-4; CDR3 protein: CASSLDVGVAKNIQYF; CDR3 DNA: TGCGCCAGCAGCTTGGATGTGGGAGTAGCCAAAAACATTCAGTACTTC
clone size: .; V gene: TRBV7-2; D gene: .; J gene: TRBJ2-7; CDR3 protein: CASSLVLGSYEQYF; CDR3 DNA: TGTGCCAGCAGCTTAGTCCTAGGATCCTACGAGCAGTACTTC
clone size: many; V gene: TRBV6-2/TRBV6-3; D gene: .; J gene: TRBJ2-2; CDR3 protein: CASSYPSRGGIGTGELFF; CDR3 DNA: TGTGCCAGCAGTTACCCTTCTAGGGGGGGCATAGGAACCGGGGAGCTGTTTTTT
clone size: few; V gene: TRBV30; D gene: .; J gene: TRBJ2-1; CDR3 protein: CAWTSGTYNEQFF; CDR3 DNA: TGTGCCTGGACCAGCGGGACATACAATGAGCAGTTCTTC
clone size: few; V gene: TRBV12-3/TRBV12-4; D gene: .; J gene: TRBJ2-3; CDR3 protein: CASSLSLVRTDTQYF; CDR3 DNA: TGTGCCAGCAGTTTGTCGTTAGTACGCACAGATACGCAGTATTTT
clone size: .; V gene: TRBV7-8; D gene: .; J gene: TRBJ1-4; CDR3 protein: CASAAINEKLFF; CDR3 DNA: TGTGCCAGCGCCGCAATTAATGAAAAACTGTTTTTT
clone size: many; V gene: TRBV6-1; D gene: TRBD1; J gene: TRBJ1-2; CDR3 protein: CASSEAGQGYGYTF; CDR3 DNA: TGTGCCAGCAGTGAAGCGGGACAGGGGTATGGCTACACCTTC